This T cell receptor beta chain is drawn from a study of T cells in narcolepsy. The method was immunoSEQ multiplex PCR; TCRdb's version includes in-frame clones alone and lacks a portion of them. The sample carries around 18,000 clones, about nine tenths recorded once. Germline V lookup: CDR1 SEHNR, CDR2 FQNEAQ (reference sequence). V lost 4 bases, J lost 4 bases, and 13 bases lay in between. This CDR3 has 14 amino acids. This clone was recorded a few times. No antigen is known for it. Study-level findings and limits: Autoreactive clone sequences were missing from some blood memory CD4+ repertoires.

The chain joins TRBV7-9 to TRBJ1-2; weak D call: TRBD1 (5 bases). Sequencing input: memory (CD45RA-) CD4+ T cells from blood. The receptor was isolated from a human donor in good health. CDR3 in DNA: TGTGCCAGCAGCTCGGGGACCTCCACCTATGGCTACACCTTC. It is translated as CASSSGTSTYGYTF. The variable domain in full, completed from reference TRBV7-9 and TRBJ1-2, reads DTGVSQNPRHKITKRGQNVTFRCDPISEHNRLYWYRQTLGQGPEFLTYFQNEAQLEKSRLLSDRFSAERPKGSFSTLEIQRTEQGDSAMYLCASSSGTSTYGYTFGSGTRLTVV.